This TCR beta chain was retrieved from a study of OX40 agonist ivuxolimab in advanced cancers. Study-wide results and limits: No antigen was identified for the clonally expanded peripheral T cells.

Details on this clone: As yet, its antigen is unknown.

Sequenced by immunoSEQ multiplex PCR; TCRdb stores in-frame clones only, minus some. In the table there are roughly 92,000 clones, roughly 90% of which are singletons. V gave up 6 bases and J gave up 0 bases; unmatched junction bases: 6. The CDR3 runs to 15 residues. The germline V gene encodes CDR1 MNHEY and CDR2 SVGAGI. The sequence derives from an adult with an advanced solid tumor such as melanoma, head and neck, liver or kidney cancer. The chain uses TRBV6-5 and TRBJ1-1; 8 nucleotides line up with TRBD1. Material: CD4+ or CD8+ T cells sorted from blood, obtained in a trial of the OX40 agonist ivuxolimab. CDR3 residues: CASSRTGSMNTEAFF. The CDR3 nucleotides read TGTGCCAGCAGCCGGACAGGGAGCATGAACACTGAAGCTTTCTTT.